This TCR beta chain was identified in a study of blood T cells in healthy people across ages. General observations from the study: Diversity estimated from one million T cells was considered an underestimate.

Primed by a sample-barcoded 5' primer and a J-beta primer mix, a second PCR proceeded for about 6 to 11 cycles. Unique molecular identifiers of 12 random nucleotides labeled each cDNA. MiXCR was run by TCRdb on the 5' RACE reads, yielding one entry per CDR3 protein. This table has about 1.4 million distinct CDR3 sequences, around 55% appearing once. Concerning this clonotype: What it recognizes is unknown.

Each individual donor underwent a draw of roughly 10 milliliters of peripheral blood. Per the germline V gene, CDR1 is SGHVS and CDR2 is FNYEAQ. This CDR3 spans 16 amino acids. V lost 1 base and J 4 bases, leaving 14 bases between the germline ends. The receptor was derived from a man aged 18 to 29 in good health. Sequencing was carried out using blood. This chain links TRBV7-6 with TRBJ2-1; D is possibly TRBD1 (5 bases). CDR3 amino acids: CASSLGTPPLYNEQFF. CDR3 nucleotide sequence: TGTGCCAGCAGCTTAGGGACACCTCCCCTATACAATGAGCAGTTCTTC.